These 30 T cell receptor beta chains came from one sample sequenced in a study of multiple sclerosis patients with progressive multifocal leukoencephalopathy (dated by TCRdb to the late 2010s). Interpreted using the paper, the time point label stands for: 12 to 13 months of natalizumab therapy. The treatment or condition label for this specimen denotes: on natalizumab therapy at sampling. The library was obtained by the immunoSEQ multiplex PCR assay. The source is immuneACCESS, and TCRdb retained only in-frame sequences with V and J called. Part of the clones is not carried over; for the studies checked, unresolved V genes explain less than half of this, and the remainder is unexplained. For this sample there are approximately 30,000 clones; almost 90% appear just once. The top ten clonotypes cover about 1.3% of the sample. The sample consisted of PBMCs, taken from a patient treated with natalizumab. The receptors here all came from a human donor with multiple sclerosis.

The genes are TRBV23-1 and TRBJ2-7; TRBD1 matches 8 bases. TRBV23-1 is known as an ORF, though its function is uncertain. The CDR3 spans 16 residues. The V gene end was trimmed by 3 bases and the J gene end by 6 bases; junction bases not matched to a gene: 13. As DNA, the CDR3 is TGCGCCAGCAGTCATTCGGAGGACAGGGTCTCTGGCGAGCAGTACTTC. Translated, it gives CASSHSEDRVSGEQYF.

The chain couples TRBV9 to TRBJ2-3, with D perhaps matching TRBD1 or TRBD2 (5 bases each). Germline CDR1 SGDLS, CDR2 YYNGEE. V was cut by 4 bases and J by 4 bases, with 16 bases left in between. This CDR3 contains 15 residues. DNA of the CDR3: TGTGCCAGCAGCCTCCGGGACCGAGAGTCAGATACGCAGTATTTT. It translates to CASSLRDRESDTQYF.

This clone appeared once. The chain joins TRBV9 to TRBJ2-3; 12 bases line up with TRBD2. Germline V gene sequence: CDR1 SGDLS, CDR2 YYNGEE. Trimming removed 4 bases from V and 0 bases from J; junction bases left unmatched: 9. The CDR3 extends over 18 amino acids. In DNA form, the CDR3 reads TGTGCCAGCAGCAGATCCGGGACTAGCGGGCGAAGCACAGATACGCAGTATTTT. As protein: CASSRSGTSGRSTDTQYF.

CDR3 nucleotide sequence: TGCGCCAGCAGCTTTAGGGGGACAAGCACTGAAGCTTTCTTT. This translates into CASSFRGTSTEAFF. The genes are TRBV5-1 and TRBJ1-1; the D gene is possibly TRBD1 (6 bases). V dropped 2 bases and J dropped 4 bases, with 12 bases sitting between them. There are 14 residues in the CDR3. Germline lookup yields CDR1 SGHRS and CDR2 YFSETQ.

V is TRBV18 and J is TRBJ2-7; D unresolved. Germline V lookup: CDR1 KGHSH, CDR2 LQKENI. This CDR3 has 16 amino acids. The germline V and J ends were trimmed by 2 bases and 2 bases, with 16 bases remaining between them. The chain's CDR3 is CASSPGPPGRTYEQYF. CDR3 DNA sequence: TGTGCCAGCTCACCAGGTCCCCCAGGACGGACCTACGAGCAGTACTTC.

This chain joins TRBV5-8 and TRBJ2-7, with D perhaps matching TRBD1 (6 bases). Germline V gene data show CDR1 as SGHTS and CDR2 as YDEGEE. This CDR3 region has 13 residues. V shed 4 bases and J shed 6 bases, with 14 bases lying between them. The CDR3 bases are TGTGCCAGCAGCCCGGGTGGGGGCTTCGAGCAGTACTTC. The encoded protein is CASSPGGGFEQYF.

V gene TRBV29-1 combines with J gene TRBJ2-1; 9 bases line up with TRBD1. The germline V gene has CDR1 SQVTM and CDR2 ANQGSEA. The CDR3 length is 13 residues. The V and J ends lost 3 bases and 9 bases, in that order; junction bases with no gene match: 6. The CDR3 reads CSVDGQGFVEQFF. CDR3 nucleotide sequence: TGCAGCGTTGACGGACAGGGGTTTGTTGAGCAGTTCTTC.

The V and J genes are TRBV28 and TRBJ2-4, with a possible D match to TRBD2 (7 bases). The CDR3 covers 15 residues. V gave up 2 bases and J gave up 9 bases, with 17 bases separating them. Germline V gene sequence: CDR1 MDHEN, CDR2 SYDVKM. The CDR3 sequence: CASSLGRGPLGIQYF. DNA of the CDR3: TGTGCCAGCAGTTTAGGGCGGGGGCCTTTGGGCATTCAGTACTTC. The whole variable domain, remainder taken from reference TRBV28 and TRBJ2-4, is DVKVTQSSRYLVKRTGEKVFLECVQDMDHENMFWYRQDPGLGLRLIYFSYDVKMKEKGDIPEGYSVSREKKERFSLILESASTNQTSMYLCASSLGRGPLGIQYFGAGTRLSVL.

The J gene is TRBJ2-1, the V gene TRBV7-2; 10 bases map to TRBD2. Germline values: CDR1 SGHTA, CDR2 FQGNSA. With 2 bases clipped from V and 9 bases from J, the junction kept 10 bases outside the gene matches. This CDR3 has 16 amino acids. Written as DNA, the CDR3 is TGTGCCAGCAGCTTACTTCCAGCGGGGGGGCCTGGTGAGCAGTTCTTC. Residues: CASSLLPAGGPGEQFF.

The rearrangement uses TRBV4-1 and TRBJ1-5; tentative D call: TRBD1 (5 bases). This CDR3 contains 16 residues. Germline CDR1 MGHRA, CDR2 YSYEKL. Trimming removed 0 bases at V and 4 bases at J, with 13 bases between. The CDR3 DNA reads TGCGCCAGCAGCCAAGAATTCTCCAGGGTGAATCAGCCCCAGCATTTT. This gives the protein CASSQEFSRVNQPQHF.

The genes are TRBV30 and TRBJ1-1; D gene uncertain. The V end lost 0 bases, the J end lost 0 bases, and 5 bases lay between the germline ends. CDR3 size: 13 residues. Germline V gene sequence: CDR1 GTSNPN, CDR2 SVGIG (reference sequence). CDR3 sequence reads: CAWSVQLNTEAFF. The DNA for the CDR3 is TGTGCCTGGAGTGTACAGCTGAACACTGAAGCTTTCTTT.

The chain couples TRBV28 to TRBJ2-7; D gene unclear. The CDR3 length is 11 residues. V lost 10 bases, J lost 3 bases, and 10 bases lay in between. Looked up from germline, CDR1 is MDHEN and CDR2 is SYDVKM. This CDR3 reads CATSIGYEQYF. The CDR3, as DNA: TGTGCCACCTCCATAGGCTACGAGCAGTACTTC.

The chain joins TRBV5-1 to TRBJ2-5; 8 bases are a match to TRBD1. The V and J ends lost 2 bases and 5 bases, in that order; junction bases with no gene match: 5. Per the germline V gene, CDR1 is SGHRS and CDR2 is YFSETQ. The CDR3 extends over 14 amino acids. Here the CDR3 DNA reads TGCGCCAGCAGCTTAGGACAGGGCAGGGAGACCCAGTACTTC. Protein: CASSLGQGRETQYF.

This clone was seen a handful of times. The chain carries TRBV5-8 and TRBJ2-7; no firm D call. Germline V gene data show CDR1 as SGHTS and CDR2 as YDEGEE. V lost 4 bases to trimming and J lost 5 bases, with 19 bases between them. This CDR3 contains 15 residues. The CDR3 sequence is CASSPPVWQANEQYF. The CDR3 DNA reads TGTGCCAGCAGCCCCCCCGTTTGGCAGGCGAACGAGCAGTACTTC.

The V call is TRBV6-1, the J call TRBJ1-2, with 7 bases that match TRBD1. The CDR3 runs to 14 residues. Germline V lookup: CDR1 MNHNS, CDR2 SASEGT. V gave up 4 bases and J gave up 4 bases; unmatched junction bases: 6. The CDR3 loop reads CASSGAGQLYGYTF. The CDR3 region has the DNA TGTGCCAGCAGTGGTGCGGGACAGCTCTATGGCTACACCTTC.

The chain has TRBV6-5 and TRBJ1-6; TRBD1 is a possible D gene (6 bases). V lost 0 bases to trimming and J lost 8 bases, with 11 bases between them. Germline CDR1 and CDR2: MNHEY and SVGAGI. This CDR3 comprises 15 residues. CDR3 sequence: CASSYSGTPYSPLHF. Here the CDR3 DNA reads TGTGCCAGCAGTTACTCCGGGACACCATATTCACCCCTCCACTTT.

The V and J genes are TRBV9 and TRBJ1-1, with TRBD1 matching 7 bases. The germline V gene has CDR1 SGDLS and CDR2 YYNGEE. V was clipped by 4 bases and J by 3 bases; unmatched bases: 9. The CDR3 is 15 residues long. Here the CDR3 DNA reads TGTGCCAGCAGCTCACCCACAGGGGAGGACACTGAAGCTTTCTTT. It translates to CASSSPTGEDTEAFF.

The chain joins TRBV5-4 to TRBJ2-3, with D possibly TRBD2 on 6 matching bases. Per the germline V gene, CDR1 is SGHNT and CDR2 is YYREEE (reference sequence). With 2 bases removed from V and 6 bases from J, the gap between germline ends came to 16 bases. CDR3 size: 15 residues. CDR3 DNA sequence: TGTGCCAGCAGCTTAGAAGAGGCGGGGCCGGATACGCAGTATTTT. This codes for CASSLEEAGPDTQYF.

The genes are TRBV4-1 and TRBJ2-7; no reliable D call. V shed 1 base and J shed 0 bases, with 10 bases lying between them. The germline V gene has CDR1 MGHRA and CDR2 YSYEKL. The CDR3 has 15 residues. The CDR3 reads CASSQAHINSYEQYF. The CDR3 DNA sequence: TGCGCCAGCAGCCAAGCTCACATCAACTCCTACGAGCAGTACTTC.

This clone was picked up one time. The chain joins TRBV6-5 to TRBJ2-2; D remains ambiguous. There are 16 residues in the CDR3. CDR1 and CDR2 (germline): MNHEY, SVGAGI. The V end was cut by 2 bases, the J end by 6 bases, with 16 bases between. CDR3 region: CASSYQASPTAGELFF. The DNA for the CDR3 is TGTGCCAGCAGTTACCAGGCCTCGCCCACCGCCGGGGAGCTGTTTTTT.

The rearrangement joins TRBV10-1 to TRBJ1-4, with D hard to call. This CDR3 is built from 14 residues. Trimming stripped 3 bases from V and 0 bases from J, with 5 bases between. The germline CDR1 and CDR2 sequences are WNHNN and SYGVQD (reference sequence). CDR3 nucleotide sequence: TGCGCCAGCAGTGAATCGGCAACTAATGAAAAACTGTTTTTT. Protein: CASSESATNEKLFF.

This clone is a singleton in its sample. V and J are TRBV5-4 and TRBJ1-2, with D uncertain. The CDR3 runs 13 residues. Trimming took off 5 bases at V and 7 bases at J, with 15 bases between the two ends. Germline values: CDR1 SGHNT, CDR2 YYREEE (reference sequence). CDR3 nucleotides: TGTGCCAGCAGATACGACGGGTTAGTTGGCTACACCTTC. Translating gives CASRYDGLVGYTF.

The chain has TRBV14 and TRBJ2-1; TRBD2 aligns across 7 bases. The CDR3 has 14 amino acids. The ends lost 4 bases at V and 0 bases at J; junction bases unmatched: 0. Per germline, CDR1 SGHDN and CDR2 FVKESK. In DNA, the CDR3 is TGTGCCAGCAGCCCGGGGGGCTCCTACAATGAGCAGTTCTTC. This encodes CASSPGGSYNEQFF.

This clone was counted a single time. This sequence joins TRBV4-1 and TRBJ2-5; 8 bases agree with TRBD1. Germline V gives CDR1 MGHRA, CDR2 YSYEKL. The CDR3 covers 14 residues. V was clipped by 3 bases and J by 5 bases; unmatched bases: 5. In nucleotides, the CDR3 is TGCGCCAGCAGCCAGGACAGGGATTGGGAGACCCAGTACTTC. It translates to CASSQDRDWETQYF.

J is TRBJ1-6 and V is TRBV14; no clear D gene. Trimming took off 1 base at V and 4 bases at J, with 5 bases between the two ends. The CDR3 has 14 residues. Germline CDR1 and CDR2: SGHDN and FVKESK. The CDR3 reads CASSQGPYNSPLHF. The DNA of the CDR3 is TGTGCCAGCAGCCAAGGCCCTTATAATTCACCCCTCCACTTT.

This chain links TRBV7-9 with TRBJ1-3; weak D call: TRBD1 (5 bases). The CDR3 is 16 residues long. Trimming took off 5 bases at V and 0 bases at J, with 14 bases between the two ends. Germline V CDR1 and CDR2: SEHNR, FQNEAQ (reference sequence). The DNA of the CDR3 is TGTGCCAGCAGCAAACCGGGGCCTGTCTCTGGAAACACCATATATTTT. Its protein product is CASSKPGPVSGNTIYF.

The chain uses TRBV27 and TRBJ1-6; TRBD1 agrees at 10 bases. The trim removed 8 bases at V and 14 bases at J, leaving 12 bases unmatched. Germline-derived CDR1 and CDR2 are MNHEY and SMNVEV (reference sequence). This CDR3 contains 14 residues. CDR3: CASGPRDRGLALHF. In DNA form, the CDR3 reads TGTGCCAGCGGCCCCCGGGACAGGGGATTAGCCCTCCACTTT.

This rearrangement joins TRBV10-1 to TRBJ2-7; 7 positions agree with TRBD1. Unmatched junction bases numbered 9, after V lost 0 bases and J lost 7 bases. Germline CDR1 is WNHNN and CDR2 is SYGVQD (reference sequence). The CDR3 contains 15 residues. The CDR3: CASSESRVRGIEQYF. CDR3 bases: TGCGCCAGCAGTGAGTCAAGGGTCAGGGGGATAGAGCAGTACTTC.

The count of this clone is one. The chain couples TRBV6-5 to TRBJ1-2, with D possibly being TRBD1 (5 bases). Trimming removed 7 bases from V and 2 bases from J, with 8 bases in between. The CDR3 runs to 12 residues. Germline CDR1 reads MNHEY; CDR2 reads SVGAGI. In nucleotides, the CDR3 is TGTGCCAGCACCAACAGGAACTATGGCTACACCTTC. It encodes CASTNRNYGYTF.

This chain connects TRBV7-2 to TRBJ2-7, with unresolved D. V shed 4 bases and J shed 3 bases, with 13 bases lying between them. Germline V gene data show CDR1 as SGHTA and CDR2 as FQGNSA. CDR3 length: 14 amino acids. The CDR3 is CASSSGPSNYEQYF. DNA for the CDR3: TGTGCCAGCAGCTCCGGACCAAGTAACTACGAGCAGTACTTC.